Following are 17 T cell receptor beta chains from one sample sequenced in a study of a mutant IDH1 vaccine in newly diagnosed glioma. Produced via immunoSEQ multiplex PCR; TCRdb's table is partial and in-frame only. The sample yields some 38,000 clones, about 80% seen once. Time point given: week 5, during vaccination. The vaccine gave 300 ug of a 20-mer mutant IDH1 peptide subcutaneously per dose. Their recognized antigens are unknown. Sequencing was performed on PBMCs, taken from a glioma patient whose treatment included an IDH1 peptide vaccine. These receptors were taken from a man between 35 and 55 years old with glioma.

The chain's CDR3 is CASSLAGTMNTGELFF. The CDR3 DNA is TGTGCCAGCAGTTTAGCCGGGACAATGAACACCGGGGAGCTGTTTTTT. The chain employs TRBV27 and TRBJ2-2; D perhaps matches TRBD1 (6 bases). Germline CDR1 and CDR2: MNHEY and SMNVEV (reference sequence). The CDR3 totals 16 residues. V lost 2 bases and J 1 base, leaving 11 bases between the germline ends.

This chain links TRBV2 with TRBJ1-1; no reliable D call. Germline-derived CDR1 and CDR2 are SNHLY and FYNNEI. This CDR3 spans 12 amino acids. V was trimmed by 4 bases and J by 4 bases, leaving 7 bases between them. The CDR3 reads CASSVLRTEAFF. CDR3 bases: TGTGCCAGCAGTGTACTGCGCACTGAAGCTTTCTTT.

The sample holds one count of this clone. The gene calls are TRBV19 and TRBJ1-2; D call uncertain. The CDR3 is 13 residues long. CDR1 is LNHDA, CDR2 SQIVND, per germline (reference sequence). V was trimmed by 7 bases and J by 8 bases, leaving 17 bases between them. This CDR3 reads CASTKTAAGGYTF. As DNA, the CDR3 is TGTGCCAGTACCAAGACGGCAGCGGGAGGCTACACCTTC.

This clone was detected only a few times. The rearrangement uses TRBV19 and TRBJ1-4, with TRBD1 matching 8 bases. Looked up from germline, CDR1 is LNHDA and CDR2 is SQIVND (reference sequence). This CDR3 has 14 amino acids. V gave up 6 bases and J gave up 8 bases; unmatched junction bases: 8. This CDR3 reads CASRRDRGGEKLFF. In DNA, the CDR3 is TGTGCCAGTAGGAGAGACAGGGGAGGGGAAAAACTGTTTTTT.

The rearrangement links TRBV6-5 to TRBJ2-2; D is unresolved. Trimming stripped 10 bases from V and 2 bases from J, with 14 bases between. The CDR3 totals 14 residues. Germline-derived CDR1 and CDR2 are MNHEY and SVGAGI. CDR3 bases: TGTGCCACCAAGCGAGGCGGCAACACCGGGGAGCTGTTTTTT. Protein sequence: CATKRGGNTGELFF.

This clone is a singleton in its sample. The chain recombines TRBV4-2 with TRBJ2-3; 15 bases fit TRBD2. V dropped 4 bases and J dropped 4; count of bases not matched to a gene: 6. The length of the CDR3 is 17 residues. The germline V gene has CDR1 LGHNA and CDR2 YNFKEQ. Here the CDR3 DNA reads TGTGCCAGCAGCCCAGGACTAGCGGGGGGGCGACCAGATACGCAGTATTTT. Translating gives CASSPGLAGGRPDTQYF.

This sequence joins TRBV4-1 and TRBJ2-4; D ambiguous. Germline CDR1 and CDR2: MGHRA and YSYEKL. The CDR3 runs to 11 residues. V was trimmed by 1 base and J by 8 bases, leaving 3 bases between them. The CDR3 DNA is TGCGCCAGCAGCCAAGGGGACATTCAGTACTTC. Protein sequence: CASSQGDIQYF.

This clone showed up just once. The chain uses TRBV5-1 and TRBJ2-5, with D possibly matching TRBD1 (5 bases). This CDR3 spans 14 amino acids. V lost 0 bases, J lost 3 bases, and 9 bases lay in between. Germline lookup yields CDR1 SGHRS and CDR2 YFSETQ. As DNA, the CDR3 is TGCGCCAGCAGCTTGGCGGTGACAGAAGAGACCCAGTACTTC. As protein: CASSLAVTEETQYF.

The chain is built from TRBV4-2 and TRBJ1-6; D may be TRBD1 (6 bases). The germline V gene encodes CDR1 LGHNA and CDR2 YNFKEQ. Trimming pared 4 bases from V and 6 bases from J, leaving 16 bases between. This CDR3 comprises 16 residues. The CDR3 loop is CASSPSLGGRNSPLHF. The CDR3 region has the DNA TGTGCCAGCAGCCCCTCCTTAGGGGGTCGTAATTCACCCCTCCACTTT.

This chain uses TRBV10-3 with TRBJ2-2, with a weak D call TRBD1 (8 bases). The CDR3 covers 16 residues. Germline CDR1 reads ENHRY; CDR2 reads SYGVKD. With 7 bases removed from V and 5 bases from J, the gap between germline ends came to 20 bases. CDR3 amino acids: CAITGTKTGETGELFF. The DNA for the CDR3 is TGTGCCATCACGGGGACTAAGACAGGGGAGACCGGGGAGCTGTTTTTT.

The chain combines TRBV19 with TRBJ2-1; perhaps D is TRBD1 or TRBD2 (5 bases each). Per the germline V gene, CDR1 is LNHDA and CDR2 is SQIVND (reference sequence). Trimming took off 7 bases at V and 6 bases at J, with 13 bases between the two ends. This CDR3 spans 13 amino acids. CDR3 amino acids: CASISRDPNEQFF. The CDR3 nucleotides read TGTGCCAGTATTTCCCGGGACCCCAATGAGCAGTTCTTC.

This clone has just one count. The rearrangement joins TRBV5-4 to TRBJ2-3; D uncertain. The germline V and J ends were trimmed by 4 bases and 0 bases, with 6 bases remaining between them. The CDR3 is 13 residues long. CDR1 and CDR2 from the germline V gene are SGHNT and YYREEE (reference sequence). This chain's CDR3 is CASSPLSTDTQYF. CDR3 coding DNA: TGTGCCAGCAGCCCTCTTAGCACAGATACGCAGTATTTT.

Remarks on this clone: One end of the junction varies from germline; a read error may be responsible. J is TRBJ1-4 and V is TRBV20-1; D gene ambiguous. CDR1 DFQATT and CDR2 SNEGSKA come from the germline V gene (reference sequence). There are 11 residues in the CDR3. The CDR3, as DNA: TGCAGTGCTAAATTAGACCGAAGGAGGACCTTT. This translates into CSAKLDRRRTF.

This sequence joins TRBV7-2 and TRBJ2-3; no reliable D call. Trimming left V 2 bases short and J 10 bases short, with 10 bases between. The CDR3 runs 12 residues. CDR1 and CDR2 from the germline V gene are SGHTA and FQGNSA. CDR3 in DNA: TGTGCCAGCAGCTTATTATCGTTGGCGCAGTATTTT. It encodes CASSLLSLAQYF.

CDR3 in amino acids: CASSLALGALGEKLFF. In DNA form, the CDR3 reads TGCGCCAGCAGCTTGGCTTTGGGGGCTCTTGGGGAAAAACTGTTTTTT. The V call is TRBV5-1, the J call TRBJ1-4; D might be TRBD1 (6 bases). V dropped 0 bases and J dropped 8 bases, with 17 bases sitting between them. CDR3 size: 16 residues. Germline CDR1 SGHRS, CDR2 YFSETQ.

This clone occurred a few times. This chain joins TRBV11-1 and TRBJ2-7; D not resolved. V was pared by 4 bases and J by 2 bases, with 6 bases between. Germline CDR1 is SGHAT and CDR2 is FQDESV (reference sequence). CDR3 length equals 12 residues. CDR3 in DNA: TGTGCCAGCAGCTCGTACACCTACGAGCAGTACTTC. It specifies CASSSYTYEQYF. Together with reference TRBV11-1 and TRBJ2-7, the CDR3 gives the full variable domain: EAEVAQSPRYKITEKSQAVAFWCDPISGHATLYWYRQILGQGPELLVQFQDESVVDDSQLPKDRFSAERLKGVDSTLKIQPAELGDSAMYLCASSSYTYEQYFGPGTRLTVT.

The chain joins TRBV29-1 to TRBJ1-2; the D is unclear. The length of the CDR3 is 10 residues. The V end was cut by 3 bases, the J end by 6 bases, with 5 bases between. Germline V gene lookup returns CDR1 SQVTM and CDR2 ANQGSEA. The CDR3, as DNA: TGCAGCGTTGACGAGGATGGCTACACCTTC. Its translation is CSVDEDGYTF.